Listed below are T cell receptor beta chains from one sample, sequenced in a study of naive and memory T cell subsets. TCRdb reprocessed the UMI-ligation and nested PCR reads with MiXCR, giving one entry per CDR3 protein. This table has roughly 100,000 distinct CDR3 sequences, roughly 15% appearing once. Input material: naive CD8+ T cells from blood. All receptors derive from a human donor in good health. Both conserved end residues are part of each CDR3. D genes are given only for firm matches. Not every row has a clone size; where given, it reads once, few, many or a size class.

V gene: TRBV20-1
clone size: many
D gene: -
J gene: TRBJ1-1
CDR3 protein: CSAPERTEAFF

V gene: TRBV29-1
clone size: many
D gene: -
J gene: TRBJ2-3
CDR3 protein: CSVTTDTQYF

V gene: TRBV12-3/TRBV12-4
clone size: -
D gene: -
J gene: TRBJ1-5
CDR3 protein: CASSFQKPADIFF

V gene: TRBV10-3
clone size: few
D gene: -
J gene: TRBJ1-1
CDR3 protein: CAISDLQENTEAFF

V gene: TRBV10-3
clone size: -
D gene: -
J gene: TRBJ2-1
CDR3 protein: CAISPGIADEQFF

V gene: TRBV2
clone size: -
D gene: -
J gene: TRBJ2-1
CDR3 protein: CASSPSHSGNEQFF

V gene: TRBV7-9
clone size: -
D gene: -
J gene: TRBJ1-1
CDR3 protein: CASSFFEAFF

V gene: TRBV7-8
clone size: -
D gene: -
J gene: TRBJ1-5
CDR3 protein: CASSLIVSRNQPQHF

V gene: TRBV28
clone size: -
D gene: TRBD1
J gene: TRBJ1-4
CDR3 protein: CASRDPDRGGIATTNEKLFF

V gene: TRBV20-1
clone size: few
D gene: -
J gene: TRBJ1-5
CDR3 protein: CSASEAVNQPQHF

V gene: TRBV7-9
clone size: few
D gene: -
J gene: TRBJ1-5
CDR3 protein: CASSPSASNQPQHF

V gene: TRBV12-5
clone size: -
D gene: -
J gene: TRBJ2-3
CDR3 protein: CASGLDGQPLQYF

V gene: TRBV29-1
clone size: many
D gene: -
J gene: TRBJ1-2
CDR3 protein: CSVVSGFQAPNYGYTF

V gene: TRBV4-3
clone size: many
D gene: -
J gene: TRBJ1-5
CDR3 protein: CASSQAARGLQFNQPQHF

V gene: TRBV24-1
clone size: -
D gene: -
J gene: TRBJ2-3
CDR3 protein: CATSVPYSDTQYF

V gene: TRBV4-2
clone size: many
D gene: -
J gene: TRBJ1-1
CDR3 protein: CASSLARNTEAFF

V gene: TRBV20-1
clone size: few
D gene: -
J gene: TRBJ2-3
CDR3 protein: CSARVAGSSTDTQYF

V gene: TRBV12-3/TRBV12-4
clone size: few
D gene: -
J gene: TRBJ2-2
CDR3 protein: CASSLDTARELFF

V gene: TRBV5-6
clone size: -
D gene: -
J gene: TRBJ1-2
CDR3 protein: CASSGDTAQGGDYGYTF

V gene: TRBV7-3
clone size: few
D gene: TRBD1
J gene: TRBJ1-1
CDR3 protein: CASSHGTGREDTEAFF

V gene: TRBV10-3
clone size: -
D gene: -
J gene: TRBJ2-7
CDR3 protein: CAISESGGEGPMDEQYF

V gene: TRBV12-3/TRBV12-4
clone size: many
D gene: TRBD1
J gene: TRBJ1-2
CDR3 protein: CASSSPGTGNPYGYTF

V gene: TRBV19
clone size: many
D gene: TRBD1
J gene: TRBJ2-7
CDR3 protein: CASGATGSSYEQYF

V gene: TRBV12-3/TRBV12-4
clone size: few
D gene: -
J gene: TRBJ1-6
CDR3 protein: CASSFTGLDSPLHF

V gene: TRBV7-6
clone size: many
D gene: -
J gene: TRBJ2-1
CDR3 protein: CASSLLESGNEQFF